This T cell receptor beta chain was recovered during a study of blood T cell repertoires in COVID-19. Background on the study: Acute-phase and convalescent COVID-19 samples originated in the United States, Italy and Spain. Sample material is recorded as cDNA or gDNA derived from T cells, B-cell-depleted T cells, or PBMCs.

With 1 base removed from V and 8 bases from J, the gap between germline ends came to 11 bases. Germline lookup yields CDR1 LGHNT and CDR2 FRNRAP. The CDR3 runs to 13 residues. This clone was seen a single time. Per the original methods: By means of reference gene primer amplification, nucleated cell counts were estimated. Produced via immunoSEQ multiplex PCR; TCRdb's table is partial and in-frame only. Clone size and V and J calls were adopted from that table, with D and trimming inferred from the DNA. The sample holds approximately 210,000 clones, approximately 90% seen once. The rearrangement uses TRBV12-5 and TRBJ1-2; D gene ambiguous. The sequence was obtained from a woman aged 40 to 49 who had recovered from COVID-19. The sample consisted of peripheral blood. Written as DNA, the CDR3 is TGTGCTAGTGGTTTGGACGGCCTAGGCGGCTACACCTTC. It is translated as CASGLDGLGGYTF.